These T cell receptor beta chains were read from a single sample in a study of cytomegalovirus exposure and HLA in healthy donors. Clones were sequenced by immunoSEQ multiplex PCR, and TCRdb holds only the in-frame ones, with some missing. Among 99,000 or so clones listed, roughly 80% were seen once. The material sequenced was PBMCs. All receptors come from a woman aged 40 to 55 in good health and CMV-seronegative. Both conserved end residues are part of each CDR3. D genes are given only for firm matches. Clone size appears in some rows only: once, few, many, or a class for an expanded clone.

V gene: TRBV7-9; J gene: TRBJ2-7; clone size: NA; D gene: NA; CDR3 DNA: TGTGCCAGCAGCTGGAAGGGGCTGGACGAGCAGTACTTC; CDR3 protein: CASSWKGLDEQYF
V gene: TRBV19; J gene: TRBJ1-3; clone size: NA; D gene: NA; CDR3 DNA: TGTGCCAGTGAACAGATCCTCGGTGGAAACACCATATATTTT; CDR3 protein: CASEQILGGNTIYF
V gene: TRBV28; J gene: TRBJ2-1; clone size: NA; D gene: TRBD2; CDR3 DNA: TGTGCCAGCAGTTTCGATTGGACTAGCGGGAGAAATGAGCAGTTCTTC; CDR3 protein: CASSFDWTSGRNEQFF
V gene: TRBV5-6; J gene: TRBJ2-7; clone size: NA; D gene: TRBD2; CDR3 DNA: TGTGCCAGCAGCGGCGGGACTATAAGAGACGAGCAGTACTTC; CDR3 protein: CASSGGTIRDEQYF
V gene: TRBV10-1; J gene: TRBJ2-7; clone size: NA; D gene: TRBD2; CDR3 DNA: TGCGCCAGCAGGAGACTAGCGGGATCTTACGAGCAGTACTTC; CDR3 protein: CASRRLAGSYEQYF
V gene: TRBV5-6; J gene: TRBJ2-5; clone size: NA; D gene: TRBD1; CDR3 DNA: TGTGCCAGCAGTCCCGGACAGGGGTGGGTACAAGAGACCCAGTACTTC; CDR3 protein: CASSPGQGWVQETQYF
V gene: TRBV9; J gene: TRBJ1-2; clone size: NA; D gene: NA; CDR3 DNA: TGTGCCAGCAGGGGGGGGGTGGAATCCGTTGACTATGGCTACACCTTC; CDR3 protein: CASRGGVESVDYGYTF
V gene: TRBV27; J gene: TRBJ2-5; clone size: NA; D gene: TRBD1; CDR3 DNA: TGTGCCAGCAGTCAAACCGGAGTCCCGGGACAGGGTCGCGGGGAGACCCAGTACTTC; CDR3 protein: CASSQTGVPGQGRGETQYF
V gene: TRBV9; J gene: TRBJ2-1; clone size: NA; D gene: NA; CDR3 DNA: TGTGCCAGCAGCGTAGGAGGGCGGGGCTCCTACAATGAGCAGTTCTTC; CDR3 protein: CASSVGGRGSYNEQFF
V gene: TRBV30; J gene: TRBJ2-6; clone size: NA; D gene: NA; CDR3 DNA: TGTGCCTGGAGAGCAGGCCCGCGATCTGGGGCCAACGTCCTGACTTTC; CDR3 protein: CAWRAGPRSGANVLTF
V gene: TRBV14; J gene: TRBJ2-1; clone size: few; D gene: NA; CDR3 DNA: TGTGCCAGCAGCCAGTATAGGGGTATTCACTACAATGAGCAGTTCTTC; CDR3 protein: CASSQYRGIHYNEQFF
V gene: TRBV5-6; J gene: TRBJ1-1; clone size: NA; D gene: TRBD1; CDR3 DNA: TGTGCCAGCTTCCGGGACAGGGGTACGAACACTGAAGCTTTCTTT; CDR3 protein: CASFRDRGTNTEAFF
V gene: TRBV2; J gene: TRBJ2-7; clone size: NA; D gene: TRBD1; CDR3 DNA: TGTGCCAGCATTCGGGACAGGAACTACGAGCAGTACTTC; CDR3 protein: CASIRDRNYEQYF
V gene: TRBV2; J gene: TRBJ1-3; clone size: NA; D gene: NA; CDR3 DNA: TGTGCCAGTGAGGTCGGATTCTCTGGAAACACCATATATTTT; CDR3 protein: CASEVGFSGNTIYF
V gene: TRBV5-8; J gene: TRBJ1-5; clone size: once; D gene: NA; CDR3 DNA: TGTGCCAGCAGCTTGGGGAGGTGGGGCAATCAGCCCCAGCATTTT; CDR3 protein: CASSLGRWGNQPQHF
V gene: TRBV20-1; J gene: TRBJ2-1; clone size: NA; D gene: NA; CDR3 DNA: TGCAGTGCCGGACTCGCCGATGAGCAGTTCTTC; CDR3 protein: CSAGLADEQFF
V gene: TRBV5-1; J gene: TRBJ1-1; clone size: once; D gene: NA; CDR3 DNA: TGCGCCAGCAGCTTGAAGAAGGAACCCAGGGGAAACACTGAAGCTTTCTTT; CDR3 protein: CASSLKKEPRGNTEAFF
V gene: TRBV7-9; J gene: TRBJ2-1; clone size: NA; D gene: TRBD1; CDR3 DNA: TGTTCCAGCAGCAATTTCCATGAGTGGACAGGTACCTACAATGAGCAGTTCTTC; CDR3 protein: CSSSNFHEWTGTYNEQFF
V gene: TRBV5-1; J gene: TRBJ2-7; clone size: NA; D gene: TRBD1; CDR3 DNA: TGCGCCAGCAGCTCCCCGGGACAGGGGCTCTACGAGCAGTACTTC; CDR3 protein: CASSSPGQGLYEQYF
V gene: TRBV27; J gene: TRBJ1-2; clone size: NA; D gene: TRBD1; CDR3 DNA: TGTGCCAGCAGACAAACCGGGACAGACTATGGCTACACCTTC; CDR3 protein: CASRQTGTDYGYTF
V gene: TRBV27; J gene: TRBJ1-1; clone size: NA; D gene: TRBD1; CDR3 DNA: TGTGCCAGCAGTCCACAGGGGATTTACACTGAAGCTTTCTTT; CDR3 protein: CASSPQGIYTEAFF
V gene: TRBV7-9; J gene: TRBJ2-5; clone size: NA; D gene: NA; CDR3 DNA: TGTGCCAGCGGGATAGAATGGGAGATCAGGTACCAAGAGACCCAGTACTTC; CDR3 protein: CASGIEWEIRYQETQYF
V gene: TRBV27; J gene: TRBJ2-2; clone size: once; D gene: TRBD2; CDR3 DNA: TGTGCCAGCAGTCTCGGGACTAGCGGGATGGTTACCGGGGAGCTGTTTTTT; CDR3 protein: CASSLGTSGMVTGELFF
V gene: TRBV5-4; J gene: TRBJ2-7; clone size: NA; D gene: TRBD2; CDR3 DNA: TGTGCCAGCAGCTTCGGGACTAGCGGGAGGGCAGCCTACGAGCAGTACTTC; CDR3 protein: CASSFGTSGRAAYEQYF
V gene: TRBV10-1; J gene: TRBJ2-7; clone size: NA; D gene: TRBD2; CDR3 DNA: TGCGCCAGCAGAACTATGGGGGGGAGCTCCTACGAGCAGTACTTC; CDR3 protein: CASRTMGGSSYEQYF